The present entry profiles one T cell receptor (beta chain) with its context. What it recognizes is unknown. Second-dose intervals near 4 or 12 weeks were combined. The method was immunoSEQ multiplex PCR; TCRdb's version includes in-frame clones alone and lacks a portion of them. The sample comprises 90,000 to 150,000 clones, more than 75% of which are singletons, and 3.5% rests with the top ten. These data are taken from a study of T cell responses to AZD1222 COVID-19 vaccine. Germline CDR1 reads SEHNR; CDR2 reads FQNEAQ (reference sequence). Trimming removed 6 bases at V and 1 base at J, with 13 bases between. The CDR3 consists of 15 residues. Study-wide results and limits: Recipients of two AZD1222 doses showed rising Spike-specific TCR breadth and depth. Donors, mostly white British, included more females; clonal diversity was possibly underestimated.

The origin of this receptor is an adult who received the AZD1222 COVID-19 vaccine. V is TRBV7-9 and J is TRBJ1-3; D gene unclear. This material consisted of peripheral blood, taken 28 days after the second AZD1222 dose. In DNA, the CDR3 is TGTGCCAGCAGATCAGACGGGGAATCTGGAAACACCATATATTTT. Its protein is CASRSDGESGNTIYF.